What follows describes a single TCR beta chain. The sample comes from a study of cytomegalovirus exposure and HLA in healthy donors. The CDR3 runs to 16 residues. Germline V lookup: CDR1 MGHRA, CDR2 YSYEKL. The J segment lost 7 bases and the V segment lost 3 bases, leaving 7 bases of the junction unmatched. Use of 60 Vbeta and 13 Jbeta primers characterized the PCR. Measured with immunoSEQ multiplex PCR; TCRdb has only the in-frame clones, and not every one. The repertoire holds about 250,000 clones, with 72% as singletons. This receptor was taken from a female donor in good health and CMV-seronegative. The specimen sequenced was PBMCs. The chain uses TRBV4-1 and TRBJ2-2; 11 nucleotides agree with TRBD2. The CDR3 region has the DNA TGCGCCAGCAGCCACCTACTAGCGGGAGTCTTCGGGGAGCTGTTTTTT. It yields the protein CASSHLLAGVFGELFF.